These 9 T cell receptor beta chains came from one sample sequenced in a study of T cell changes during pregnancy in multiple sclerosis. Produced via immunoSEQ multiplex PCR; TCRdb's table is partial and in-frame only. The sample consists of 70,000 to 85,000 clones, 92% of them appearing once. The sample consisted of peripheral blood, taken before pregnancy. These TCRs come from a female donor with multiple sclerosis, enrolled in a pregnancy study.

The gene calls are TRBV29-1 and TRBJ2-5, with a weak D call TRBD2 (7 bases). Germline CDR1 is SQVTM and CDR2 is ANQGSEA. Trimming stripped 5 bases from V and 4 bases from J, with 14 bases between. The CDR3 has 13 amino acids. The CDR3 region is CSVRGALSETQYF. The CDR3 coding sequence is TGCAGCGTTCGGGGGGCTCTGTCAGAGACCCAGTACTTC.

The V and J genes are TRBV28 and TRBJ2-5, with 8 bases identical to TRBD2. The CDR3 spans 15 residues. V was clipped by 4 bases and J by 5 bases; unmatched bases: 9. CDR1 is MDHEN, CDR2 SYDVKM, per germline. The CDR3 sequence: CASSSPGGAGETQYF. CDR3 bases: TGTGCCAGCAGTTCCCCGGGAGGGGCTGGGGAGACCCAGTACTTC.

The chain combines TRBV2 with TRBJ2-2; D remains unclear. The CDR3 has 14 amino acids. Germline CDR1 SNHLY, CDR2 FYNNEI. V was clipped by 4 bases and J by 1 base, with 7 bases between them. In nucleotides, the CDR3 is TGTGCCAGCAGTGGACTTGGGAACACCGGGGAGCTGTTTTTT. This encodes CASSGLGNTGELFF.

This chain links TRBV2 with TRBJ1-5; D is ambiguous. The germline gives CDR1 SNHLY, CDR2 FYNNEI. The CDR3 runs to 15 residues. V gave up 2 bases and J gave up 2 bases, with 10 bases separating them. The CDR3 DNA reads TGTGCCAGCAGTGAAATTGCGCAGGGCAATCAGCCCCAGCATTTT. It is translated as CASSEIAQGNQPQHF.

This chain uses TRBV19 with TRBJ1-2; a possible D gene is TRBD1 (5 bases). The germline V and J ends were trimmed by 6 bases and 5 bases, with 13 bases remaining between them. This CDR3 spans 13 amino acids. Germline CDR1 reads LNHDA; CDR2 reads SQIVND (reference sequence). This CDR3 reads CASSSVQVYGYTF. CDR3 nucleotides: TGTGCCAGTAGCTCGGTACAGGTGTATGGCTACACCTTC.

The chain employs TRBV6-6 and TRBJ1-5; D not certain. Germline CDR1 is MNHNY and CDR2 is SVGAGI (reference sequence). The CDR3 runs 12 residues. The V end was cut by 2 bases, the J end by 13 bases, with 12 bases between. CDR3 coding DNA: TGTGCCAGCAGTTACACCGGGGATTCTCAGCATTTT. Translated: CASSYTGDSQHF.

The table lists this clone with a count of one. The rearrangement joins TRBV27 to TRBJ2-1; D is perhaps TRBD2 (5 bases). V gave up 10 bases and J gave up 7 bases, with 23 bases separating them. Germline V lookup: CDR1 MNHEY, CDR2 SMNVEV (reference sequence). The CDR3 covers 15 residues. The CDR3 is CATYKYAGAVNEQFF. The CDR3 DNA follows: TGTGCCACCTACAAATACGCGGGCGCAGTGAATGAGCAGTTCTTC.

The chain employs TRBV6-6 and TRBJ2-1; maybe TRBD2 (6 bases). The CDR3 contains 12 residues. Trimming stripped 8 bases from V and 6 bases from J, with 11 bases between. Germline V lookup: CDR1 MNHNY, CDR2 SVGAGI (reference sequence). The CDR3 protein is CASGGMVNEQFF. The CDR3 coding sequence is TGTGCCAGCGGCGGGATGGTCAATGAGCAGTTCTTC.

This CDR3 is CASVRFLGRAGELFF. The CDR3 DNA sequence: TGTGCCAGCGTCAGATTTCTGGGGAGGGCCGGGGAGCTGTTTTTT. The J gene is TRBJ2-2, the V gene TRBV28, with 7 positions matching TRBD2. V was pared by 8 bases and J by 6 bases, with 12 bases of the junction left unmatched. There are 15 residues in the CDR3. In germline, CDR1 is MDHEN, CDR2 SYDVKM.